A selection of T cell receptor beta chains follows, all from one sample in a study of cytomegalovirus exposure and HLA in healthy donors. The method was immunoSEQ multiplex PCR; TCRdb's version includes in-frame clones alone and lacks a portion of them. The repertoire consists of just over 95,000 clones, with around 76% occurring once and the leading ten covering roughly 8%. The specimen was PBMCs. These TCRs come from a human donor in good health. CDR3s include the opening cysteine and the closing phenylalanine or tryptophan. The order of the fields is CDR3 DNA, CDR3 protein, D gene, clone size, V gene, J gene. A D gene is named only where the DNA matches it firmly. Clone size, where shown, is once, few, many, or a class for clones that have expanded.

DNA: TGCGCCAGCAGCTTGGGAGGACAGGGGAAGATATACAATGAGCAGTTCTTC; CDR3: CASSLGGQGKIYNEQFF; D: TRBD1; size: .; V: TRBV5-1; J: TRBJ2-1
DNA: TGTGCCACCATTCGGGAGCGGGGGGGAGATACGCAGTATTTT; CDR3: CATIRERGGDTQYF; D: TRBD2; size: .; V: TRBV10-3; J: TRBJ2-3
DNA: TGTGCCAGCTCACCATCGGCAGGATCTGGAAACACCATATATTTT; CDR3: CASSPSAGSGNTIYF; D: .; size: few; V: TRBV18; J: TRBJ1-3
DNA: TGCGCCAGCAGCTCAACGGGACAGGGGAACACTGAAGCTTTCTTT; CDR3: CASSSTGQGNTEAFF; D: TRBD1; size: .; V: TRBV5-1; J: TRBJ1-1
DNA: TGTGCCAGCAGCGTAATGACAGGGGATTACAATGAGCAGTTCTTC; CDR3: CASSVMTGDYNEQFF; D: TRBD1; size: few; V: TRBV9; J: TRBJ2-1
DNA: TGCGCCAGCAGCTCCGGACAGGCCGGGCGAGGGACAGATACGCAGTATTTT; CDR3: CASSSGQAGRGTDTQYF; D: TRBD1; size: .; V: TRBV5-1; J: TRBJ2-3
DNA: TGTGCCAGCAGTCAACACAGGTCTGTAAACGAGCAGTACTTC; CDR3: CASSQHRSVNEQYF; D: .; size: .; V: TRBV6-5; J: TRBJ2-7
DNA: TGTGCCTGGGCCGGGGGGGGCAATCAGCCCCAGCATTTT; CDR3: CAWAGGGNQPQHF; D: .; size: once; V: TRBV30; J: TRBJ1-5
DNA: TGTGCCAGCAGCCAAGTGGATTTCGGGACTAGGGATCCCGAGCAGTACTTC; CDR3: CASSQVDFGTRDPEQYF; D: TRBD2; size: .; V: TRBV14; J: TRBJ2-7
DNA: TGTGCCAGCAGCGAAGACAGCGGGATCTACAATGAGCAGTTCTTC; CDR3: CASSEDSGIYNEQFF; D: TRBD2; size: .; V: TRBV5-6; J: TRBJ2-1
DNA: TGTGCCAGCAGTCCGACAGGGACGAACACTGAAGCTTTCTTT; CDR3: CASSPTGTNTEAFF; D: TRBD1; size: .; V: TRBV6-1; J: TRBJ1-1
DNA: TGTGCCAGCAGACCGGCAGGGATAGTGAACACTGAAGCTTTCTTT; CDR3: CASRPAGIVNTEAFF; D: .; size: .; V: TRBV6-1; J: TRBJ1-1
DNA: TGTGCCAGCAGCTTAGATCAGAACACTGAAGCTTTCTTT; CDR3: CASSLDQNTEAFF; D: .; size: .; V: TRBV7-6; J: TRBJ1-1
DNA: TGTGCTAGTGGTTTAGTCGTGGGAGGTGGAAACACCGGGGAGCTGTTTTTT; CDR3: CASGLVVGGGNTGELFF; D: .; size: .; V: TRBV12-5; J: TRBJ2-2
DNA: TGTGCCAGCAGCCATTTAACCCCGGGACAGGGTGAAGCTTTCTTT; CDR3: CASSHLTPGQGEAFF; D: TRBD1; size: .; V: TRBV14; J: TRBJ1-1
DNA: TGTGCCAGCAGTCCTGACAGGTTTGATGAAGCTTTCTTT; CDR3: CASSPDRFDEAFF; D: .; size: .; V: TRBV2; J: TRBJ1-1
DNA: TGTGCCAGCTCACCTACAGCGGGGGATTCACCCCTCCACTTT; CDR3: CASSPTAGDSPLHF; D: .; size: .; V: TRBV18; J: TRBJ1-6
DNA: TGTGCCAGCAGCTTGCCCGGGACAGGGGGCCCTGGGGCCAACGTCCTGACTTTC; CDR3: CASSLPGTGGPGANVLTF; D: TRBD1; size: .; V: TRBV5-4; J: TRBJ2-6
DNA: TGTGCCAGCAGCGTAACTTGGGACTCCCGAGGTGAGCAGTTCTTC; CDR3: CASSVTWDSRGEQFF; D: .; size: .; V: TRBV9; J: TRBJ2-1
DNA: TGTGCCAGCAGAACACAGGGTGGGCGTAAAAACACCATATATTTT; CDR3: CASRTQGGRKNTIYF; D: .; size: .; V: TRBV6-6; J: TRBJ1-3
DNA: TGTGCCAGCAGCAAGACGTCCAGGGTGGGCGAGCAGTACTTC; CDR3: CASSKTSRVGEQYF; D: .; size: .; V: TRBV2; J: TRBJ2-7
DNA: TGTGCCAGCAGTTCCCTGGGAGGTGTAGGCTACACCTTC; CDR3: CASSSLGGVGYTF; D: .; size: .; V: TRBV6-1; J: TRBJ1-2
DNA: TGCGCCAGCAGCCAGACTAGCGGGGGGAAAGAGACCCAGTACTTC; CDR3: CASSQTSGGKETQYF; D: TRBD2; size: .; V: TRBV5-1; J: TRBJ2-5